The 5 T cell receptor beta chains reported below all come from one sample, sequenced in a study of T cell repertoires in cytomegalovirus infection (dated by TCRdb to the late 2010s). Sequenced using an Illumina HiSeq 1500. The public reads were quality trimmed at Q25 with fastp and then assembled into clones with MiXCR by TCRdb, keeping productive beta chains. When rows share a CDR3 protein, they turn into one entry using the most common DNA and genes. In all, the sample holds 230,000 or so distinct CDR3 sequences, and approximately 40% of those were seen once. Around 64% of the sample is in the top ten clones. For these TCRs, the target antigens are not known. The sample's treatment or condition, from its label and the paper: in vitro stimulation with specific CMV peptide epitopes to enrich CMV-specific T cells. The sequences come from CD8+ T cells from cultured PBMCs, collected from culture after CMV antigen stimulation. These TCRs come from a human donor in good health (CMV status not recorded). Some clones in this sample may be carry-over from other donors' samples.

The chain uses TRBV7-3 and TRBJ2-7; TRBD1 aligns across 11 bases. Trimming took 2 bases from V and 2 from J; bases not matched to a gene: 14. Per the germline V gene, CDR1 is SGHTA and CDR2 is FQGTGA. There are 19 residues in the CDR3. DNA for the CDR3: TGTGCCAGCAGCTTATTCCCGGGACAGGGGGAAATCCTTCCCTACGAGCAGTACTTC. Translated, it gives CASSLFPGQGEILPYEQYF.

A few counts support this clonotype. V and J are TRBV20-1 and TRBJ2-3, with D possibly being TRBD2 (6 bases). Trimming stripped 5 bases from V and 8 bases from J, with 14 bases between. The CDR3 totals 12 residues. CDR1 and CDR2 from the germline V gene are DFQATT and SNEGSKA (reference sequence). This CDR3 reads CSAWDETSTQYF. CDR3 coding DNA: TGCAGTGCTTGGGACGAGACTAGTACGCAGTATTTT.

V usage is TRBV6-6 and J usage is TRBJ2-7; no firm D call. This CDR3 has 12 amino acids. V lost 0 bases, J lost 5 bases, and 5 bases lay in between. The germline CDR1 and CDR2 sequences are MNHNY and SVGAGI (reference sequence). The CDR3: CASSYSVDEQYF. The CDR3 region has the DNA TGTGCCAGCAGTTACTCGGTCGACGAGCAGTACTTC.

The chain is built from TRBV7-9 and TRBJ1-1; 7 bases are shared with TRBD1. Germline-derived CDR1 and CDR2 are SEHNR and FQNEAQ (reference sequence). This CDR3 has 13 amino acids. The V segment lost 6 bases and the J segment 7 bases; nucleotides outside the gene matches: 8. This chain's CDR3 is CASSLQGYVEAFF. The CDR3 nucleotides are TGTGCCAGCAGTTTACAGGGGTATGTTGAAGCTTTCTTT. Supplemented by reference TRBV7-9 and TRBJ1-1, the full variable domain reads DTGVSQNPRHKITKRGQNVTFRCDPISEHNRLYWYRQTLGQGPEFLTYFQNEAQLEKSRLLSDRFSAERPKGSFSTLEIQRTEQGDSAMYLCASSLQGYVEAFFGQGTRLTVV.

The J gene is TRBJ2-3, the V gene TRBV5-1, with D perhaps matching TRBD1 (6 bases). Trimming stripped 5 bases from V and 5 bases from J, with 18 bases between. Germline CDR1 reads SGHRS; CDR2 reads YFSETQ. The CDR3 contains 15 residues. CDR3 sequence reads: CASRLATGFGDTQYF. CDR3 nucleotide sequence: TGCGCCAGCAGACTTGCCACAGGGTTTGGAGATACGCAGTATTTT.